The sequence of this T cell receptor beta chain was determined in a study of CD8+ T cells in alopecia areata. Extraction and reverse transcription of RNA yielded cDNA as the sequencing template. Measured with immunoSEQ multiplex PCR; TCRdb has only the in-frame clones, and not every one. Of hundreds of thousands of clones listed, approximately 67% are singletons. The table lists this clone with a few counts. The CDR3 spans 19 residues. The V gene's germline CDR1 is SGHRS and CDR2 YFSETQ. V lost 0 bases to trimming and J lost 5 bases; unmatched junction nucleotides: 14. Treatment in this sample: oral pan-JAK inhibitor, 5-10 mg twice daily.

The rearrangement joins TRBV5-1 to TRBJ1-1; 12 bases line up with TRBD1. The TCR comes from a human donor with alopecia areata. The sequencing used CD4+ T cells sorted from blood, collected at week 44, from a patient treated with tofacitinib. CDR3 region: CASSLAKGTGGAGRTEAFF. The CDR3 region has the DNA TGCGCCAGCAGCTTGGCCAAAGGGACAGGGGGCGCGGGAAGGACTGAAGCTTTCTTT.